The T cell receptor (beta chain) under discussion was sequenced for a study of blood T cell repertoires in COVID-19. The CDR3 runs 20 residues. Per the germline V gene, CDR1 is SGHDN and CDR2 is FVKESK. Trimming cost V 4 bases and J 0 bases, with 25 bases left between them. Measured with immunoSEQ multiplex PCR; TCRdb has only the in-frame clones, and not every one. Here the sample spans 250,000 to 300,000 clones, approximately 86% being singletons. In terms of age and location, participants ranged from about 18 to 95 years and lived in about 25 US areas. Sequencing used PBMCs or T cells enriched from blood (not recorded which). The sequence was obtained from a woman aged 25 to 39 who had recovered from COVID-19. The J gene is TRBJ1-5, the V gene TRBV14, with D possibly matching TRBD1 (6 bases). The CDR3 DNA follows: TGTGCCAGCAGCCTACGGGTCGCCCGGGACAACGTTTATAGCAATCAGCCCCAGCATTTT. Translating gives CASSLRVARDNVYSNQPQHF.